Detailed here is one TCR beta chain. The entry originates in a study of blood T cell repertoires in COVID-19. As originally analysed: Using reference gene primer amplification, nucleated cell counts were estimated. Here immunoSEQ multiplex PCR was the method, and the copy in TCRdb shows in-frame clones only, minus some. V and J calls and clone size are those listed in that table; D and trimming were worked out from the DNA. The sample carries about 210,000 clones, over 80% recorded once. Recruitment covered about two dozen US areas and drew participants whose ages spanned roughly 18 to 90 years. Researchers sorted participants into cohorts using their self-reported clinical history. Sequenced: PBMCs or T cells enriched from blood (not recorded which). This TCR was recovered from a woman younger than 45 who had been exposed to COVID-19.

For the CDR3, the DNA is TGTGCCACGAGTAATAACAGGGACCTCAATTCACCCCTCCACTTT. It yields the protein CATSNNRDLNSPLHF. The chain employs TRBV24-1 and TRBJ1-6, with D possibly being TRBD1 (6 bases). CDR1 is KGHDR, CDR2 SFDVKD, per germline. V was pared by 10 bases and J by 7 bases, with 19 bases between. The CDR3 is 15 residues long.